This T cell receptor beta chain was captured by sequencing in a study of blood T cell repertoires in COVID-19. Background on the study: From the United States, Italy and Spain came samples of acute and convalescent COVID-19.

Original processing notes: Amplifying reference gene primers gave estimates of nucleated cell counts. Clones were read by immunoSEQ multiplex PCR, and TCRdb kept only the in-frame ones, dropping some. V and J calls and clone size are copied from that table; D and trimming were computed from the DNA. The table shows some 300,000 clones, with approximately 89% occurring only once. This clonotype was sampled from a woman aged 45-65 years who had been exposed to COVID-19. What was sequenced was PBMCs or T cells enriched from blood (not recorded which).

The CDR3 reads CASTPPGLDYGYTF. As DNA, the CDR3 is TGTGCCAGCACCCCCCCGGGACTGGACTATGGCTACACCTTC. The rearrangement links TRBV7-6 to TRBJ1-2; D is perhaps TRBD1 (5 bases). CDR1 SGHVS and CDR2 FNYEAQ come from the germline V gene. This CDR3 has 14 residues. With 7 bases removed from V and 3 bases from J, the gap between germline ends came to 15 bases.